One and the same sample provided the 17 T cell receptor beta chains below, sequenced in a study of blood T cell repertoires in COVID-19. The method was immunoSEQ multiplex PCR; TCRdb's version includes in-frame clones alone and lacks a portion of them. This table has roughly 56,000 clones, 87% appearing once. Specimen: peripheral blood. The receptors originated from a man aged 45-65 years with active COVID-19.

This clone was seen only a few times. Written as DNA, the CDR3 is TGTGCCAGCAGCCAAGGTACGAGCGGAGACTACGAGCAGTACTTC. Amino acid sequence: CASSQGTSGDYEQYF. The genes are TRBV3-1 (or the pseudogene TRBV3-2) and TRBJ2-7, with a tentative D call TRBD2 (5 bases). V lost 1 base, J lost 3 bases, and 13 bases lay in between. This CDR3 region has 15 residues. Germline loops: CDR1 LGHDT, CDR2 YNNKEL (reference sequence).

The chain is built from TRBV10-3 and TRBJ2-5; 9 positions match TRBD1. The germline V gene has CDR1 ENHRY and CDR2 SYGVKD. The CDR3 runs 15 residues. The trim removed 6 bases at V and 4 bases at J, leaving 9 bases unmatched. CDR3 in amino acids: CAIRDQGQGGETQYF. In DNA, the CDR3 is TGTGCCATCAGGGACCAGGGACAGGGAGGAGAGACCCAGTACTTC.

The CDR3 DNA follows: TGTGCCAGCAGCCAAGATTTAGGCGGGTCCGAAGAGACCCAGTACTTC. Translated, it gives CASSQDLGGSEETQYF. This sequence joins TRBV4-2 and TRBJ2-5, with TRBD2 as a possible D gene (5 bases). With 0 bases removed from V and 3 bases from J, the gap between germline ends came to 14 bases. Germline V lookup: CDR1 LGHNA, CDR2 YNFKEQ. There are 16 residues in the CDR3.

This clone showed up just a few times. The chain joins TRBV10-1 to TRBJ2-7, with 9 bases fitting TRBD2. In germline, CDR1 is WNHNN, CDR2 SYGVQD (reference sequence). The CDR3 has 14 residues. V shed 6 bases and J 0 bases; nucleotides not matched to a gene: 3. The CDR3 nucleotides are TGCGCCAGCAGGGATAGCGGGGGCTCCTACGAGCAGTACTTC. It yields the protein CASRDSGGSYEQYF.

This clone was seen a single time. The V gene is TRBV7-8, the J gene TRBJ2-7; 10 nucleotides align to TRBD2. V was pared by 6 bases and J by 5 bases, with 19 bases of the junction left unmatched. CDR3 length: 18 residues. Germline loops: CDR1 SGHVS, CDR2 FQNEAQ. The CDR3 nucleotides are TGTGCCAGCAGAGCGTTTAGGTTAGCGGGAGGTAAGGGAGACGAGCAGTACTTC. Amino acids: CASRAFRLAGGKGDEQYF. The whole variable domain, filled in from reference TRBV7-8 and TRBJ2-7, reads GAGVSQSPRYKVAKRGQDVALRCDPISGHVSLFWYQQALGQGPEFLTYFQNEAQLDKSGLPSDRFFAERPEGSVSTLKIQRTQQEDSAVYLCASRAFRLAGGKGDEQYFGPGTRLTVT.

This sequence joins TRBV23-1 and TRBJ2-6, with D unresolved. TRBV23-1 is filed as an ORF, its function uncertain. CDR3 length: 16 residues. V dropped 3 bases and J dropped 2 bases, with 11 bases sitting between them. CDR3 sequence (DNA): TGCGCCAGCAGTCACCACAAAACACCTGGGGCCAACGTCCTGACTTTC. Translation: CASSHHKTPGANVLTF.

V usage is TRBV3-1 (or the pseudogene TRBV3-2) and J usage is TRBJ1-1, with 8 positions matching TRBD1. J was trimmed by 10 bases and V by 0 bases; bases with no gene match: 4. The CDR3 runs 13 residues. Germline V CDR1 and CDR2: LGHDT, YNNKEL (reference sequence). This CDR3 is CASSQDGQGRAFF. DNA for the CDR3: TGTGCCAGCAGCCAAGACGGACAGGGACGAGCTTTCTTT.

V is TRBV12-3 or TRBV12-4 and J is TRBJ2-1; maybe TRBD1 (6 bases). This CDR3 spans 12 amino acids. V dropped 4 bases and J dropped 6 bases, with 7 bases sitting between them. The CDR3 DNA is TGTGCCAGCAGTTGGGACACCAATGAGCAGTTCTTC. Protein sequence: CASSWDTNEQFF.

The rearrangement links TRBV27 to TRBJ2-7; tentative D call: TRBD1 (6 bases). Germline assignment: CDR1 MNHEY and CDR2 SMNVEV (reference sequence). Between the trimmed V and J ends, which lost 5 bases and 5 bases, there was a span of 13 bases. The CDR3 runs 13 residues. CDR3: CASSLTGFHEQYF. The CDR3 nucleotides read TGTGCCAGCAGTCTTACAGGGTTCCACGAGCAGTACTTC.

The rearrangement links TRBV15 to TRBJ2-7; tentative D call: TRBD1 (5 bases). V lost 0 bases to trimming and J lost 0 bases, with 18 bases between them. Germline assignment: CDR1 LNHNV and CDR2 YYDKDF (reference sequence). This CDR3 spans 18 amino acids. The CDR3 nucleotides are TGTGCCACCAGCAGAGATATGTTGGCAGGGATGAGCTCCTACGAGCAGTACTTC. Amino acid sequence: CATSRDMLAGMSSYEQYF.

Only one count was recorded for this clone. The chain has TRBV7-2 and TRBJ1-6; unclear D gene. The CDR3 runs to 14 residues. V lost 1 base and J lost 9, with 10 bases in between. In germline, CDR1 is SGHTA, CDR2 FQGNSA. The CDR3 loop is CASSLDSGGSPLHF. DNA of the CDR3: TGTGCCAGCAGCTTAGATTCGGGTGGTTCACCCCTCCACTTT.

The chain links TRBV7-8 to TRBJ1-4, with 11 bases lining up with TRBD1. V shed 5 bases and J 7 bases; nucleotides not matched to a gene: 6. The germline CDR1 and CDR2 sequences are SGHVS and FQNEAQ. The CDR3 runs 15 residues. As DNA, the CDR3 is TGTGCCAGCAGCATGGGACAGGGGGGTGGTGAAAAACTGTTTTTT. Protein sequence: CASSMGQGGGEKLFF. Filled out from reference TRBV7-8 and TRBJ1-4, the complete variable domain reads GAGVSQSPRYKVAKRGQDVALRCDPISGHVSLFWYQQALGQGPEFLTYFQNEAQLDKSGLPSDRFFAERPEGSVSTLKIQRTQQEDSAVYLCASSMGQGGGEKLFFGSGTQLSVL.

This clone appeared once. V is TRBV18 and J is TRBJ2-5; no clear D. Germline assignment: CDR1 KGHSH and CDR2 LQKENI. CDR3 length: 13 amino acids. V lost 2 bases, J lost 5 bases, and 9 bases lay in between. The CDR3 spells CASSPDRWETQYF. Written as DNA, the CDR3 is TGTGCCAGCTCACCAGATCGGTGGGAGACCCAGTACTTC.

V and J are TRBV2 and TRBJ1-2; D may be TRBD1 (6 bases). V was cut by 9 bases and J by 7 bases, with 24 bases left in between. The CDR3 is 15 amino acids. Germline V lookup: CDR1 SNHLY, CDR2 FYNNEI. CDR3 sequence (DNA): TGTGCCAGGTCCTCCCCCGGGACATCTGACAGTGGCTACACCTTC. Residues: CARSSPGTSDSGYTF.

The chain couples TRBV15 to TRBJ2-7; TRBD1 might be the D (5 bases). The CDR3 loop spans 12 amino acids. Trimming removed 4 bases at V and 6 bases at J, with 10 bases between. CDR1 and CDR2 (germline): LNHNV, YYDKDF (reference sequence). DNA for the CDR3: TGTGCCACCAGCAAAGACAGAGGCGAGCAGTACTTC. Its protein product is CATSKDRGEQYF.

This chain connects TRBV21-1 to TRBJ2-1; no DNA check was done on the table's D call, TRBD2. TRBV21-1 has pseudogene status. The CDR3 is made up of 19 amino acids. Written as DNA, the CDR3 is TGTGCCAGCAGCAAACGCTCGTTTTGGCGGGAGGACCCCTACAATGAGCAGTTCTTC. This gives the protein CASSKRSFWREDPYNEQFF.

This clone was seen once. The CDR3, as DNA: TGCGCCAGCAGCTTGGTTTTACTAGCTCAAGAGACCCAGTACTTC. Amino acids: CASSLVLLAQETQYF. The chain combines TRBV5-1 with TRBJ2-5, with D perhaps matching TRBD2 (6 bases). Germline lookup yields CDR1 SGHRS and CDR2 YFSETQ. CDR3 size: 15 residues. V was pared by 0 bases and J by 2 bases, with 11 bases between.